The 8 T cell receptor beta chains reported below all come from one sample, sequenced in a study of post-analysis software for immune sequencing data. Study-level results: TRBV5-6, TRBV5-1 and TRBV20-1 belonged to a set of roughly 5 TRBV segments that were more frequent in patients than controls.

The TCR beta cDNA libraries carried unique molecular identifiers. MiXCR, applied by TCRdb to the PCR reads, yields one record per CDR3 protein. This sample has roughly 700,000 distinct CDR3 sequences, with 30% found just once. Antigens for these TCRs are unknown. The sample taken for sequencing was blood. The receptor set was obtained from a girl aged 10-17 years with multiple sclerosis.

In this sample, this clonotype turned up a few times. This chain joins TRBV7-9 and TRBJ1-1; no reliable D call. The germline V gene has CDR1 SEHNR and CDR2 FQNEAQ (reference sequence). Trimming left V 4 bases short and J 5 bases short, with 11 bases between. The CDR3 spans 13 residues. CDR3 residues: CASSSPHATEAFF. The CDR3 bases are TGTGCCAGCAGCTCCCCACACGCAACTGAAGCTTTCTTT.

This clonotype showed up just a few times. This chain joins TRBV12-5 and TRBJ2-3; D not certain. The CDR3 runs to 16 residues. Germline V lookup: CDR1 LGHNT, CDR2 FRNRAP. V was clipped by 6 bases and J by 0 bases, with 16 bases between them. CDR3 amino acids: CASGDGVLSSTDTQYF. The CDR3, as DNA: TGTGCTAGTGGGGATGGGGTTTTATCTAGCACAGATACGCAGTATTTT.

This chain uses TRBV6-1 with TRBJ1-1; D is ambiguous. Germline lookup yields CDR1 MNHNS and CDR2 SASEGT. The CDR3 is 15 residues long. V was clipped by 2 bases and J by 5 bases, with 15 bases between them. This chain's CDR3 is CASSEFAGVGTEAFF. In DNA, the CDR3 is TGTGCCAGCAGTGAATTCGCGGGTGTTGGGACTGAAGCTTTCTTT.

This clonotype was observed a few times. The chain uses TRBV20-1 and TRBJ1-2; no reliable D call. The germline CDR1 and CDR2 sequences are DFQATT and SNEGSKA (reference sequence). The V and J ends lost 6 bases and 8 bases respectively, with 22 bases between them. The CDR3 loop spans 14 amino acids. For the CDR3, the DNA is TGCAGTGCCGATAAACAGCCCACCCTTGAGGGCTACACCTTC. This translates into CSADKQPTLEGYTF.

This clonotype was seen a handful of times. The chain joins TRBV10-2 to TRBJ2-7; 7 bases agree with TRBD1. The V segment lost 10 bases and the J segment 0 bases; nucleotides outside the gene matches: 6. Germline CDR1 is WSHSY and CDR2 is SAAADI. The CDR3 loop spans 13 amino acids. CDR3 sequence reads: CAIFDRASYEQYF. The DNA of the CDR3 is TGCGCCATCTTTGACAGGGCCTCCTACGAGCAGTACTTC.

This clonotype was seen only a few times. The chain links TRBV29-1 to TRBJ1-2; unclear D gene. This CDR3 spans 13 amino acids. The ends were cut back, 6 bases at V and 9 bases at J, with 20 bases in the middle. CDR1 and CDR2 (germline): SQVTM, ANQGSEA. CDR3 protein: CSVSPFGGRSYTF. The CDR3 DNA is TGCAGCGTCTCACCCTTCGGTGGTCGCAGCTACACCTTC. The variable domain in full, completed from reference TRBV29-1 and TRBJ1-2, reads SAVISQKPSRDICQRGTSLTIQCQVDSQVTMMFWYRQQPGQSLTLIATANQGSEATYESGFVIDKFPISRPNLTFSTLTVSNMSPEDSSIYLCSVSPFGGRSYTFGSGTRLTVV.

The sample holds a few counts of this clonotype. This chain connects TRBV7-2 to TRBJ2-3; a weak D match, TRBD1 (5 bases). Germline lookup yields CDR1 SGHTA and CDR2 FQGNSA. The V end lost 9 bases, the J end lost 0 bases, and 13 bases lay between the germline ends. The CDR3 is 14 amino acids. Here the CDR3 DNA reads TGTGCCAGTAACCTACAGGATAGCACAGATACGCAGTATTTT. Translated, it gives CASNLQDSTDTQYF.

The CDR3, as DNA: TGTGCCAGCAGCCCCTCGAGGATGGGGGCAGATACGCAGTATTTT. Translated, it gives CASSPSRMGADTQYF. V usage is TRBV7-2 and J usage is TRBJ2-3, with D perhaps being TRBD1 or TRBD2 (5 bases each). This CDR3 has 15 amino acids. Trimming stripped 5 bases from V and 4 bases from J, with 16 bases between. Germline CDR1 and CDR2: SGHTA and FQGNSA.